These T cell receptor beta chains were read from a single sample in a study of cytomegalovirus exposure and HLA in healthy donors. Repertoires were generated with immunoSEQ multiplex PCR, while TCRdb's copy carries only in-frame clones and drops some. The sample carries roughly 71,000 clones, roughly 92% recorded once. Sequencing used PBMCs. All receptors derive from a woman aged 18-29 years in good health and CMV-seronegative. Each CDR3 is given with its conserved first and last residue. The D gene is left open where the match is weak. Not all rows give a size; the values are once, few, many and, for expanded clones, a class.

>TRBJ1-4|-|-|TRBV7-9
CASSPDPTGKLFF
TGTGCCAGCAGCCCCGACCCGACGGGAAAACTGTTTTTT
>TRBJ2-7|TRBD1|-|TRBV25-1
CASSEDRGNEQYF
TGTGCCAGCAGTGAAGACAGGGGGAACGAGCAGTACTTC
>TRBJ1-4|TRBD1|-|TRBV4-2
CASSQDRTGNNEKLFF
TGTGCCAGCAGCCAAGATCGGACAGGGAATAATGAAAAACTGTTTTTT
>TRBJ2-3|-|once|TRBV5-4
CASNPSPGPLTDTQYF
TGTGCCAGCAACCCGTCTCCGGGTCCGCTCACAGATACGCAGTATTTT
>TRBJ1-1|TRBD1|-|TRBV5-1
CASSVNVARQGGTEAFF
TGCGCCAGCAGCGTAAACGTCGCGCGACAGGGGGGGACTGAAGCTTTCTTT
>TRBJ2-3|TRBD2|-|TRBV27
CASRVWGAGGQGTDTQYF
TGTGCCAGCAGAGTCTGGGGGGCGGGGGGGCAGGGCACAGATACGCAGTATTTT
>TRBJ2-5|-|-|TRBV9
CASSVASQQGQETQYF
TGTGCCAGCAGCGTAGCCTCTCAGCAGGGCCAAGAGACCCAGTACTTC
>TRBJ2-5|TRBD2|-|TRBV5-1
CASSFSGLAGGLETQYF
TGCGCCAGCAGCTTTTCGGGACTAGCGGGGGGGCTAGAGACCCAGTACTTC
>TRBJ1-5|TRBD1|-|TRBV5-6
CASSLGQGTQPQHF
TGTGCCAGCAGCTTGGGACAGGGTACGCAGCCCCAGCATTTT
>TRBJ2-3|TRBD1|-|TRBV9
CASSARQGTDTQYF
TGTGCCAGCAGCGCGCGACAGGGTACAGATACGCAGTATTTT
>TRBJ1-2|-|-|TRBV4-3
CASSQAQIFNYGYTF
TGCGCCAGCAGCCAAGCACAGATCTTTAACTATGGCTACACCTTC
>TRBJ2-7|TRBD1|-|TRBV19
CASRQGAHEQYF
TGTGCCAGCCGACAGGGGGCCCACGAGCAGTACTTC
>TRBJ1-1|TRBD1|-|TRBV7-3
CASSLGTENTEAFF
TGTGCCAGCAGCTTAGGGACAGAGAACACTGAAGCTTTCTTT
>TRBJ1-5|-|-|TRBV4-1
CASSQGEQSNQPQHF
TGCGCCAGCAGCCAAGGTGAACAGAGCAATCAGCCCCAGCATTTT
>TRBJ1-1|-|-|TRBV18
CASSPFREAEAFF
TGTGCCAGCTCACCATTTAGGGAGGCTGAAGCTTTCTTT
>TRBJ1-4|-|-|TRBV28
CASSFGQVGKLFF
TGTGCCAGCAGTTTTGGCCAGGTTGGAAAACTGTTTTTT
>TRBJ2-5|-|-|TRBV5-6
CASSLEARAETQYF
TGTGCCAGCAGCTTGGAGGCGAGGGCGGAGACCCAGTACTTC
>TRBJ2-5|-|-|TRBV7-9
CASTKSGQETQYF
TGTGCCAGCACCAAATCAGGGCAAGAGACCCAGTACTTC
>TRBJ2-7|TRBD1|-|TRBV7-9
CASSLALLRDRGNYEQYF
TGTGCCAGCAGCTTAGCTTTGTTGAGGGACAGGGGTAACTACGAGCAGTACTTC